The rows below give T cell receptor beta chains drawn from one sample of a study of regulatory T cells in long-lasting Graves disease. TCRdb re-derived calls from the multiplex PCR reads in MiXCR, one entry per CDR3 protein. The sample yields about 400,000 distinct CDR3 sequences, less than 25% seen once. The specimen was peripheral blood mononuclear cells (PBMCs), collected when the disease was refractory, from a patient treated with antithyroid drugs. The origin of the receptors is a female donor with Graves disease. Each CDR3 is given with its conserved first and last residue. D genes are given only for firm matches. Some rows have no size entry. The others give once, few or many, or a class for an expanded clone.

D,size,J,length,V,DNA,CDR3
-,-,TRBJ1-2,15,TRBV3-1,TGTGCCAGCAGCCCAGAGTCGGGGGTTAACTATGGCTACACCTTC,CASSPESGVNYGYTF
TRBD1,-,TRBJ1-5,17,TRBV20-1,TGCAGTGCTAGGACAGGGGGCGCGGGAGGGGGCAATCAGCCCCAGCATTTT,CSARTGGAGGGNQPQHF
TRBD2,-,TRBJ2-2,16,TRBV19,TGTGCCAGTAGTATCCCTAGCGGGAGGGCCGTCGGGGAGCTGTTTTTT,CASSIPSGRAVGELFF
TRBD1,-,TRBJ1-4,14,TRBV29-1,TGCAGCGTTGGAGGAACAGGGGATAATGAAAAACTGTTTTTT,CSVGGTGDNEKLFF
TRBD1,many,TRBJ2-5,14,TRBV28,TGTGCCAGCAGTTTGGGACAGGATCAAGAGACCCAGTACTTC,CASSLGQDQETQYF
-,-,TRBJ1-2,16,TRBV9,TGTGCCAGCAGCGTAGGATCGATCCCCGAACTCGATGGCTACACCTTC,CASSVGSIPELDGYTF
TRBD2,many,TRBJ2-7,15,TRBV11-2,TGTGCCAGCAGCCCCGCGAGCGGGAGGGCCGGCGAGCAGTACTTC,CASSPASGRAGEQYF
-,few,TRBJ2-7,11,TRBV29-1,TGCAGCGTTGAACAGGGGTACGAGCAGTACTTC,CSVEQGYEQYF
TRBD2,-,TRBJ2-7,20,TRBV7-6,TGTGCCAGCAGCTTACGTCAGGGGACGACGCCAGGACTAGCGGGGTTCGAGCAGTACTTC,CASSLRQGTTPGLAGFEQYF
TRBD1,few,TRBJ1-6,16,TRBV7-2,TGTGCCAGCAGCGAGCGGACAGGCGCGACCAGTTCACCCCTCCACTTT,CASSERTGATSSPLHF
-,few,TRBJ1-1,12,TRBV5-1,TGCGCCAGCAGCTTGGGGGACGGCGAAGCTTTCTTT,CASSLGDGEAFF
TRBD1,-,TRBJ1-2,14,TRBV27,TGTGCCAGCAGTCGCGCCGGGACAGGGGCCGGCTACACCTTC,CASSRAGTGAGYTF
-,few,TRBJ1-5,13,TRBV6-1,TGTGCCAGCACAATATGGAGCAATCAGCCCCAGCATTTT,CASTIWSNQPQHF
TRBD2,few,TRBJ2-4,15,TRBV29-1,TGCAGCGTTGCCCAGGCTAGCGGTCCCAAAAACATTCAGTACTTC,CSVAQASGPKNIQYF
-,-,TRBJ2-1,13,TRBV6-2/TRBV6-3,TGTGCCAGCAGATACACAGGGCTGCATGAGCAGTTCTTC,CASRYTGLHEQFF
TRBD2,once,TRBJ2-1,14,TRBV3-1,TGTGCCAGCAGAGTAGCGGGAGTATTGGGTGAGCAGTTCTTC,CASRVAGVLGEQFF
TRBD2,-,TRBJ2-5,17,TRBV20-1,TGCAGTGCCCGAGGAGGACTAGCGGGAGGTAACCAAGAGACCCAGTACTTC,CSARGGLAGGNQETQYF
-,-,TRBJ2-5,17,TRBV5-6,TGTGCCAGCAGCTCGCGATGGCAGGCCGAAGAGAGGGAGACCCAGTACTTC,CASSSRWQAEERETQYF
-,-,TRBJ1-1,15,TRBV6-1,TGTGCCAGCAGATTAAGCTCCGGGGATAGCACTGAAGCTTTCTTT,CASRLSSGDSTEAFF
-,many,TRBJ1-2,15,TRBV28,TGTGCCAGCAGCGAGAATACAGGGTTCAACTATGGCTACACCTTC,CASSENTGFNYGYTF
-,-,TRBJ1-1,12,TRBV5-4,TGTGCCAGCAGCTGGCCTACAGGGGAAGCTTTCTTT,CASSWPTGEAFF
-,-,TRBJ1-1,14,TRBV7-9,TGTGCCAGCAGCCAAGCTCGGGCGGCCACTGAAGCTTTCTTT,CASSQARAATEAFF
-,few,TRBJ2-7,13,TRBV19,TGTGCCAGTAGTATCAGCGGTGCCTGGGAGCAGTACTTC,CASSISGAWEQYF
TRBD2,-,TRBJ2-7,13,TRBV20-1,TGCAGTGCGCAAGCGGGAACACTTTACGAGCAGTACTTC,CSAQAGTLYEQYF
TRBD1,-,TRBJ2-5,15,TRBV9,TGTGCCAGCAGCCGAGCCCGACAGGGCGGGGAGACCCAGTACTTC,CASSRARQGGETQYF
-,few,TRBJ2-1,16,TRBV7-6,TGTGCCAGCAGCTTAGACAGGGTTAGACCCTACAATGAGCAGTTCTTC,CASSLDRVRPYNEQFF
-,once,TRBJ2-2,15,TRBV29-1,TGCAGCGCATCCTGGGAAGGGTCCGATACCGGGGAGCTGTTTTTT,CSASWEGSDTGELFF
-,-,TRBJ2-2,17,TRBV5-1,TGCGCCAGCAGTGGTGGGGTCGATGCCGCGAACACCGGGGAGCTGTTTTTT,CASSGGVDAANTGELFF
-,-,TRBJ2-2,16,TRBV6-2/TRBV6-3,TGTGCCAGCACCCCAGACGAGACATCAAACACCGGGGAGCTGTTTTTT,CASTPDETSNTGELFF